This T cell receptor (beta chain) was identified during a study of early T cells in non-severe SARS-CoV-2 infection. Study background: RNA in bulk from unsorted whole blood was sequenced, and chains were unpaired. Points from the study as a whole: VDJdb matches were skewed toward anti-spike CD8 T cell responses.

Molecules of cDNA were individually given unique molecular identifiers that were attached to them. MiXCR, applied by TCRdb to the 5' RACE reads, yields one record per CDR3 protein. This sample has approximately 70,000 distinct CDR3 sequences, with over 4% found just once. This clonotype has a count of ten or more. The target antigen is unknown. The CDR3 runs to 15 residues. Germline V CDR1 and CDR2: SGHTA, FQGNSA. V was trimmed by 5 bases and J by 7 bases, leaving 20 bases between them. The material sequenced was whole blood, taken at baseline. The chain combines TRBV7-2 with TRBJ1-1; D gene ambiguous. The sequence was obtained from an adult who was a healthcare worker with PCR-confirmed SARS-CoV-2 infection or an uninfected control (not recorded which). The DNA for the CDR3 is TGTGCCAGCAGCGCGAGACTACCCCCTGGTTATGAAGCTTTCTTT. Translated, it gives CASSARLPPGYEAFF.